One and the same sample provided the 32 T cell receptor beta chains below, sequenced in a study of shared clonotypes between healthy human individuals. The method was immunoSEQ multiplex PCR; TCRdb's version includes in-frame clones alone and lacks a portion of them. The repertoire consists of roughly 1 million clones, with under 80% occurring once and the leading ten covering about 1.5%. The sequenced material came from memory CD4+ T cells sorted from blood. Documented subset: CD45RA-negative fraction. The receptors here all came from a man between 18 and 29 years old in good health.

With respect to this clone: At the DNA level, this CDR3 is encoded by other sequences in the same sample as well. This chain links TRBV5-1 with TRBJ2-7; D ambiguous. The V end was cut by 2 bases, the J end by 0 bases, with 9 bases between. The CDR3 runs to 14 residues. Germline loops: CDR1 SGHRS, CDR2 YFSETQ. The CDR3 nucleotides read TGCGCCAGCAGCTTCGGTAAAAGCTCCTACGAGCAGTACTTC. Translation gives CASSFGKSSYEQYF.

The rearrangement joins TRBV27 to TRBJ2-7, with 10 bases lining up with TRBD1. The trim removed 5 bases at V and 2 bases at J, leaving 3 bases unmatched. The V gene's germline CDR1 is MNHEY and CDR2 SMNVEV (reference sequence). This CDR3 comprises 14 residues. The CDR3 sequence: CASSIGTGAYEQYF. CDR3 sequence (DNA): TGTGCCAGCAGTATCGGGACAGGGGCCTACGAGCAGTACTTC.

CDR3 DNA: TGTGCCAGCAGCCCACGGGCCCAGGTGGATTCACCCCTCCACTTT. Translation: CASSPRAQVDSPLHF. The J gene is TRBJ1-6, the V gene TRBV9; D remains unclear. Trimming took 4 bases from V and 8 from J, leaving 16 bases between them. The CDR3 sequence is 15 residues long. Germline V CDR1 and CDR2: SGDLS, YYNGEE.

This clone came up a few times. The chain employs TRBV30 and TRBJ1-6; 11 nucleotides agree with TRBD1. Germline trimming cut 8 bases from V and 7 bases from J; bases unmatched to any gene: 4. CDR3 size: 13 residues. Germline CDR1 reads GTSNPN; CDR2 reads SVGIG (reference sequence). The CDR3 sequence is CAGQGAENSPLHF. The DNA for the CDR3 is TGTGCCGGACAGGGGGCTGAGAATTCACCCCTCCACTTT.

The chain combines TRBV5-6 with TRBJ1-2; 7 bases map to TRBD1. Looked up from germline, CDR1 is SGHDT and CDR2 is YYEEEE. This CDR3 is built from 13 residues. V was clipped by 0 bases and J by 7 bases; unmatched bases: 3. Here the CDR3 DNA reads TGTGCCAGCAGCTTGGGACAGGGTAGTGGCTACACCTTC. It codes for CASSLGQGSGYTF.

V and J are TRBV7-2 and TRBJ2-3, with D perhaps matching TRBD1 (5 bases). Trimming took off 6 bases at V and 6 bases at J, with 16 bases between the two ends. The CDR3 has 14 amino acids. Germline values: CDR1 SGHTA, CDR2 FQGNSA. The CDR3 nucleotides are TGTGCCAGCAGTCCCAGTAGGGGAAAGGATACGCAGTATTTT. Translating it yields CASSPSRGKDTQYF.

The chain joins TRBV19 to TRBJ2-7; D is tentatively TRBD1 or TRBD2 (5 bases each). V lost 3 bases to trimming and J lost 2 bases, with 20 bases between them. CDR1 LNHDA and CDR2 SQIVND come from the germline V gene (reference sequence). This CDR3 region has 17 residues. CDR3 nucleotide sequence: TGTGCCAGTAGTATCGGCCACTGGGGGAGTAGTCCCTACGAGCAGTACTTC. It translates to CASSIGHWGSSPYEQYF.

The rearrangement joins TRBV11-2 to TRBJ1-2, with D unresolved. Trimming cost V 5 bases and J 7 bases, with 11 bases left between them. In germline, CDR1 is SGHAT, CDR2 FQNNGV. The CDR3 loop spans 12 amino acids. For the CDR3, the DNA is TGTGCCAGCAGCCCACGATCGGGTGGCTACACCTTC. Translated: CASSPRSGGYTF.

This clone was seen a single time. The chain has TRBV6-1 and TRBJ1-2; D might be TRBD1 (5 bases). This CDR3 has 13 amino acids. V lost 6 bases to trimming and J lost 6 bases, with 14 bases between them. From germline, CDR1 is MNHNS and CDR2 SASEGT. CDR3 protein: CASRGPSSNGYTF. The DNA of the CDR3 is TGTGCCAGCAGGGGACCCTCGTCCAATGGCTACACCTTC.

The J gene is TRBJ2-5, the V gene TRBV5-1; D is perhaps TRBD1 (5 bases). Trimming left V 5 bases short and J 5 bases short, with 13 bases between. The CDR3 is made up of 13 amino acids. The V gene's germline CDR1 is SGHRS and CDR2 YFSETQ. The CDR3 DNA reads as TGCGCCAGCAGAGTCCAGGGTGGGGAGACCCAGTACTTC. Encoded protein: CASRVQGGETQYF.

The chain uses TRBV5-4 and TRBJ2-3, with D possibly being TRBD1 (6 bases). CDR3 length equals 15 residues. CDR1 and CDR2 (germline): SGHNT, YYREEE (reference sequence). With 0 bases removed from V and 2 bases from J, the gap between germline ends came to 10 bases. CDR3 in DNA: TGTGCCAGCAGCTTGGACGGACAGCTCACAGATACGCAGTATTTT. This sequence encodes CASSLDGQLTDTQYF.

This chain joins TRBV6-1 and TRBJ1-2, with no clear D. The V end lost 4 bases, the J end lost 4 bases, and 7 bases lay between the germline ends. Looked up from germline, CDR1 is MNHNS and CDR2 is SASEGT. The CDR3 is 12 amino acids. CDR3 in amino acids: CASSGTGYGYTF. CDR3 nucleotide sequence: TGTGCCAGCAGTGGGACCGGCTATGGCTACACCTTC.

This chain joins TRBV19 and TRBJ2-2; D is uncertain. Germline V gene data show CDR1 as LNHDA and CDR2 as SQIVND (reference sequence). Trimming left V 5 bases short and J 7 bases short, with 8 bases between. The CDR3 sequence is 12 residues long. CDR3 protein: CASSWNGGELFF. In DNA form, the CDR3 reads TGTGCCAGTAGTTGGAATGGCGGGGAGCTGTTTTTT.

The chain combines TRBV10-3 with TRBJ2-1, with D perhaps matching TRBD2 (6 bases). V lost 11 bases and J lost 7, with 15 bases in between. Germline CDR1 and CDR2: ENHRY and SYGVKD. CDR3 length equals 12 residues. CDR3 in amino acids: CAAVGGRNEQFF. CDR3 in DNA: TGTGCCGCGGTGGGAGGTCGGAATGAGCAGTTCTTC.

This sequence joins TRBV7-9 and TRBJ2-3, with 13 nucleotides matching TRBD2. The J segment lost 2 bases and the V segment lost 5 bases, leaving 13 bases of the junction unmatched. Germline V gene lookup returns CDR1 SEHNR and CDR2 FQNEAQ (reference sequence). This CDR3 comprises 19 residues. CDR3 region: CASSLTSGRAKTDTDTQYF. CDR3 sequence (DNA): TGTGCCAGCAGCCTCACTAGCGGGAGGGCCAAAACTGACACAGATACGCAGTATTTT.

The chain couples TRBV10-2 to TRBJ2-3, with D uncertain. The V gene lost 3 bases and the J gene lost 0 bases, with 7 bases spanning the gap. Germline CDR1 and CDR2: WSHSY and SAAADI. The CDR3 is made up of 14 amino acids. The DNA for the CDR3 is TGCGCCAGCAGTGATGCCCTCAGCACAGATACGCAGTATTTT. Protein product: CASSDALSTDTQYF.

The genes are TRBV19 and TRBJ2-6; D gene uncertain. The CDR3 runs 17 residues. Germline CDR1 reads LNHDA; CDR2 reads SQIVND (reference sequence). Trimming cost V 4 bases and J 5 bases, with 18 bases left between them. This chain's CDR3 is CASSTSKSQSRANVLTF. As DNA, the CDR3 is TGTGCCAGTAGTACAAGCAAATCACAAAGTCGGGCCAACGTCCTGACTTTC.

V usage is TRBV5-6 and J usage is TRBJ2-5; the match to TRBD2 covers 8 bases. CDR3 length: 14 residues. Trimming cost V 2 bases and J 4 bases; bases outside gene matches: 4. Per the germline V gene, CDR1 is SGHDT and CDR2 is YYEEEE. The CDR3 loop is CASSFPGGAETQYF. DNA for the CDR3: TGTGCCAGCAGCTTTCCGGGGGGGGCAGAGACCCAGTACTTC.

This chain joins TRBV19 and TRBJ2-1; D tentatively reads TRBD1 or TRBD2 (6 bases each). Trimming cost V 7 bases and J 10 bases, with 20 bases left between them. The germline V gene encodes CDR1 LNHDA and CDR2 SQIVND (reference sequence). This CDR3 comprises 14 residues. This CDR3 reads CASKGGLSGVEQFF. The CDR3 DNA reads TGTGCCAGTAAGGGGGGCCTTTCCGGGGTCGAGCAGTTCTTC.

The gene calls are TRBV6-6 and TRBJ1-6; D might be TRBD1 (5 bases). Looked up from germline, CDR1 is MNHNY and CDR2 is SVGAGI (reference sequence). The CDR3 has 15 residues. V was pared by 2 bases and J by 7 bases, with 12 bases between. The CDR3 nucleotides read TGTGCCAGCAGTTACGAGGGGTTAGTGAATTCACCCCTCCACTTT. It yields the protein CASSYEGLVNSPLHF.

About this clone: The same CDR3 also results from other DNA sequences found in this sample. CDR3 loop: CASRQGASGNTIYF. The CDR3 nucleotides read TGTGCCAGTAGACAGGGGGCGTCTGGAAACACCATATATTTT. The chain links TRBV19 to TRBJ1-3; TRBD1 matches 9 bases. V shed 6 bases and J 1 base; nucleotides not matched to a gene: 1. This CDR3 is built from 14 residues. Germline V CDR1 and CDR2: LNHDA, SQIVND (reference sequence).

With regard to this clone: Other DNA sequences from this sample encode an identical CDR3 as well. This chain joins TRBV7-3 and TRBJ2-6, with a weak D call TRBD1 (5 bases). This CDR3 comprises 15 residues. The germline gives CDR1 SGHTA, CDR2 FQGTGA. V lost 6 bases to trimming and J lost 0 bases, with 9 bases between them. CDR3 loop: CASSSRVSGANVLTF. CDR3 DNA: TGTGCCAGCAGTTCCAGGGTCTCTGGGGCCAACGTCCTGACTTTC.

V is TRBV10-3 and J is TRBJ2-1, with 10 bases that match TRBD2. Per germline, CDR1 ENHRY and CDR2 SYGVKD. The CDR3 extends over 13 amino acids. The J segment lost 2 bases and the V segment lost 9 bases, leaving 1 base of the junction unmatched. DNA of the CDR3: TGTGCCATGAGCGGGGGGGCCTACAATGAGCAGTTCTTC. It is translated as CAMSGGAYNEQFF.

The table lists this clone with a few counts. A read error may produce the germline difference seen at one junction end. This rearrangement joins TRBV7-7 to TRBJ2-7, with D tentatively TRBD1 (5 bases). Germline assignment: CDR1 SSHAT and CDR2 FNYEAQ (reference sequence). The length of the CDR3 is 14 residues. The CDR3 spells CASSDSLSSYEQYF. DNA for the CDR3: TGTGCTAGCAGCGACAGCTTGAGCTCCTACGAGCAGTACTTC.

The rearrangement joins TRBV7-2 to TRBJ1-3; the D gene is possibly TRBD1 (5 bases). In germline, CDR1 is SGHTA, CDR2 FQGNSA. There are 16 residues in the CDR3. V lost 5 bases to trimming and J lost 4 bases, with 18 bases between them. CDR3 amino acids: CASSPRGNQGGNTIYF. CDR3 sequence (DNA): TGTGCCAGCAGCCCCCGGGGGAATCAGGGAGGAAACACCATATATTTT.

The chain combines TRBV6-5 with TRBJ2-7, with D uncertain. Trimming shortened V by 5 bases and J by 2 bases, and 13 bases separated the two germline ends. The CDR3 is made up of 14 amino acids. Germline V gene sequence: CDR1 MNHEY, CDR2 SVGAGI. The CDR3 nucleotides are TGTGCCAGCAGTACGGCAGACACAACCTACGAGCAGTACTTC. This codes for CASSTADTTYEQYF.

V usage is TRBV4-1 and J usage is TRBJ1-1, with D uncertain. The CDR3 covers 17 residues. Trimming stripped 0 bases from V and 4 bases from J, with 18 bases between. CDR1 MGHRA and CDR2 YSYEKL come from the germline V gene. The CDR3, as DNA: TGCGCCAGCAGCCAAGAACGGGGTGCAAGGGCGAGCACTGAAGCTTTCTTT. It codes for CASSQERGARASTEAFF.

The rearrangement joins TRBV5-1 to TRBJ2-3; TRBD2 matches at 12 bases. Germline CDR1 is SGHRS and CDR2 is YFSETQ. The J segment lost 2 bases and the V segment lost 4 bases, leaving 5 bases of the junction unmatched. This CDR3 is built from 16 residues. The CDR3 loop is CASSTGLAGFTDTQYF. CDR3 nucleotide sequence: TGCGCCAGCAGCACCGGACTAGCGGGGTTCACAGATACGCAGTATTTT.

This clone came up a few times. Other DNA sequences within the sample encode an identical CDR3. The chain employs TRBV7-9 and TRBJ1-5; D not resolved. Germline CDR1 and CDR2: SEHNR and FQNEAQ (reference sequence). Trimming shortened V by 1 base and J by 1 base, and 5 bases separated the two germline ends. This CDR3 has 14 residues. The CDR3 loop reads CASSLEGSNQPQHF. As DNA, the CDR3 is TGTGCCAGCAGCTTAGAGGGCAGCAATCAGCCCCAGCATTTT.

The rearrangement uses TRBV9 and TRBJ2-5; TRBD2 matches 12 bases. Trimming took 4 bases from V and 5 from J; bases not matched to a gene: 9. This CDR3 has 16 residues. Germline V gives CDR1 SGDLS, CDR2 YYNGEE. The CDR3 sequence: CASSTASGRAEETQYF. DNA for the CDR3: TGTGCCAGCAGCACGGCTAGCGGGAGGGCCGAGGAGACCCAGTACTTC.

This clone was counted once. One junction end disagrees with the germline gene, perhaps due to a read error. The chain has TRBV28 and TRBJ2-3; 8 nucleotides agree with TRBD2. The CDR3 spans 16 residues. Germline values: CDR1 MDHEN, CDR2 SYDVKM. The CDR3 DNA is TGTGCCGGCAGCCCCCCAGCGGGAGACGGCACAGATACGCAGTATTTT. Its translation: CAGSPPAGDGTDTQYF.

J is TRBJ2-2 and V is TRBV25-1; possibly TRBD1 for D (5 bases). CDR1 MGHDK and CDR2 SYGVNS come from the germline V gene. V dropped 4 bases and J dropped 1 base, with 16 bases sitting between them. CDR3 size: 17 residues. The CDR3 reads CASSASAGQENTGELFF. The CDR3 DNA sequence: TGTGCCAGCAGTGCTTCGGCAGGGCAGGAGAACACCGGGGAGCTGTTTTTT. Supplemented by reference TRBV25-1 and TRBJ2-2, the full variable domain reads EADIYQTPRYLVIGTGKKITLECSQTMGHDKMYWYQQDPGMELHLIHYSYGVNSTEKGDLSSESTVSRIRTEHFPLTLESARPSHTSQYLCASSASAGQENTGELFFGEGSRLTVL.